This TCR beta chain was found in a study of CD8+CD57+ T cells in acquired aplastic anemia. On the study more broadly: Sorted CD4+ and CD8+ cell DNA averaged roughly 3.2 ug.

About this clonotype: The antigen remains undetermined.

Genomic DNA was employed as the template in profiling TCR beta VDJ and CDR3. From the reads, TCRdb called clonotypes with MiXCR, one entry per CDR3 protein. The data show some 48,000 distinct CDR3 sequences, around 73% seen once. There are 14 residues in the CDR3. Germline CDR1 is MGHDK and CDR2 is SYGVNS. V was shortened by 7 bases and J by 5 bases, with 17 bases between the two germline ends. Study-wide points: Comparison of patients with controls identified roughly 27 shared CD8+ CDR3 sequences.

Sample: sorted CD4+, CD8+, or CD8+CD57+ T cells (not recorded which) from PBMCs. The chain carries TRBV25-1 and TRBJ1-2, with D tentatively TRBD1 (5 bases). The sequence came from a human donor in good health, serving as a control. CDR3 nucleotides: TGTGCCAGCACCTCAGGGACCCGGGGGTATGGCTACACCTTC. This gives the protein CASTSGTRGYGYTF.